What follows are 2 T cell receptor beta chains derived from one specimen sequenced in a study of cytomegalovirus exposure and HLA in healthy donors. Some clones are missing from TCRdb's copy, which holds only in-frame ones; the method was immunoSEQ multiplex PCR. The sample consists of approximately 190,000 clones, about four fifths of them appearing once. The sequenced material came from PBMCs. These receptor sequences come from a man in his late teens or twenties in good health and CMV-seropositive.

This chain links TRBV5-1 with TRBJ2-3, with 8 bases identical to TRBD2. This CDR3 has 16 amino acids. Germline assignment: CDR1 SGHRS and CDR2 YFSETQ. Losses at the gene ends were 2 bases for V and 0 bases for J; bases not matched to a gene: 5. CDR3 loop: CASSFSGTPSTDTQYF. The DNA for the CDR3 is TGCGCCAGCAGCTTTAGCGGGACCCCAAGCACAGATACGCAGTATTTT.

The chain carries TRBV7-8 and TRBJ1-2, with 9 bases that match TRBD1. Germline CDR1 and CDR2: SGHVS and FQNEAQ. V shed 5 bases and J 9 bases; nucleotides not matched to a gene: 4. The CDR3 covers 12 residues. CDR3 sequence: CASSRDRVSYTF. CDR3 in DNA: TGTGCCAGCAGCCGGGACAGGGTGAGCTACACCTTC.